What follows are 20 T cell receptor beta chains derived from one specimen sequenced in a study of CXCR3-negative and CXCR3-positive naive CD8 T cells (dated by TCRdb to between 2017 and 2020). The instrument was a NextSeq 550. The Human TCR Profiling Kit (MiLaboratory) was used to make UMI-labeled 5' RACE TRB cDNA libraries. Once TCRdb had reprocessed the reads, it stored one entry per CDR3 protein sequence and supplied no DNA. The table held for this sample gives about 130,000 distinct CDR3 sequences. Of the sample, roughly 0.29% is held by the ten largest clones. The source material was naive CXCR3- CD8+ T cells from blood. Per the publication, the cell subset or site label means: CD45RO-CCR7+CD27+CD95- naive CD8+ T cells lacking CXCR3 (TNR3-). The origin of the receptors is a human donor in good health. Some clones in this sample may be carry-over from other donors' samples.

Here the CDR3 reads CSARGRISYEQYF. The chain carries TRBV20-1 and TRBJ2-7. Germline loops: CDR1 DFQATT, CDR2 SNEGSKA (reference sequence). This CDR3 is 13 amino acids long.

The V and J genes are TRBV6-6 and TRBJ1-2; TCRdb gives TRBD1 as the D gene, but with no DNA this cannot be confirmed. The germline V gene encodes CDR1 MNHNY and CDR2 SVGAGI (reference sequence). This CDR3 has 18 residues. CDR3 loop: CASSFWISGTGDNYGYTF.

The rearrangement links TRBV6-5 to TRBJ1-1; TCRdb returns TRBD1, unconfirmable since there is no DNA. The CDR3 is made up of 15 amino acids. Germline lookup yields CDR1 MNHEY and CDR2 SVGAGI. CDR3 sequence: CASRSGTGGFSEAFF.

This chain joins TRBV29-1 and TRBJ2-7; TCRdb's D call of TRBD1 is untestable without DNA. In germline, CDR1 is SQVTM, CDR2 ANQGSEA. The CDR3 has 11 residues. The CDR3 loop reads CSGIDSYEQYF.

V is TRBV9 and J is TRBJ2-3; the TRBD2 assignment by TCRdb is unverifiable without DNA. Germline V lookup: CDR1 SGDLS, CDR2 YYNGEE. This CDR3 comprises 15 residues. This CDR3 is CASSSEGPAPDTQYF.

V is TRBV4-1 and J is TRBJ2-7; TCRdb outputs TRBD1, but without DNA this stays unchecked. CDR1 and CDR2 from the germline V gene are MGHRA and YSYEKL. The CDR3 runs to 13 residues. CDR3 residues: CASSPPGENEQYF.

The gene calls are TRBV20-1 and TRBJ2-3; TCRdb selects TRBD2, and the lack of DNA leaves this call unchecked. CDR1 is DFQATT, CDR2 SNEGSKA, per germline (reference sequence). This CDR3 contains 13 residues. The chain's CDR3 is CSVPIPAPDTQYF.

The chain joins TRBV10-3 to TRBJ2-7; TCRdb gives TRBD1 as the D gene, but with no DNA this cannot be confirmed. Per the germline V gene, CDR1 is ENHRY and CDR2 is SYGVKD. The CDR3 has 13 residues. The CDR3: CAIRNLDSYEQYF.

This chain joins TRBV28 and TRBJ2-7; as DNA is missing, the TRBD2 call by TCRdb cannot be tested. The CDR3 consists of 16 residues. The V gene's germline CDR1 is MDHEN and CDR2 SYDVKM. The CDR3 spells CASSLLAREPTYEQYF.

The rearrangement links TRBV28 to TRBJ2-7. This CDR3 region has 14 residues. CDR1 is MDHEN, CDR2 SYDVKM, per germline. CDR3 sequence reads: CASSSTGGSYEQYF.

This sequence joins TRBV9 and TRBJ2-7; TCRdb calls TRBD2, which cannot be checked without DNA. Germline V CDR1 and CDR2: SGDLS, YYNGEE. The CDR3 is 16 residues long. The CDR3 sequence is CASSPVTSGAPYEQYF.

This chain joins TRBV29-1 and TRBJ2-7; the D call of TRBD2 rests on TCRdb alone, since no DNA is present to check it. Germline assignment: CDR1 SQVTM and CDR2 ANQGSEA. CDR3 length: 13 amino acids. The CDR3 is CSAAGTSAYEQYF.

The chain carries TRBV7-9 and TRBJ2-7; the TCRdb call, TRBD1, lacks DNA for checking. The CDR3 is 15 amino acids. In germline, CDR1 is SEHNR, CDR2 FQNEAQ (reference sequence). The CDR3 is CASSGPGGAEGEQYF.

The CDR3 spells CASSMASGGVETYNEQFF. V gene TRBV19 combines with J gene TRBJ2-1; TCRdb returns TRBD2, unconfirmable since there is no DNA. Germline V CDR1 and CDR2: LNHDA, SQIVND (reference sequence). This CDR3 region has 18 residues. Full variable domain (missing parts from reference TRBV19 and TRBJ2-1): DGGITQSPKYLFRKEGQNVTLSCEQNLNHDAMYWYRQDPGQGLRLIYYSQIVNDFQKGDIAEGYSVSREKKESFPLTVTSAQKNPTAFYLCASSMASGGVETYNEQFFGPGTRLTVL.

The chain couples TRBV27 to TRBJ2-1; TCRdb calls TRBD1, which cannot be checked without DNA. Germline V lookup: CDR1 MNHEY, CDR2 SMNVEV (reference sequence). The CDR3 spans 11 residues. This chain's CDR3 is CASSFRGEQFF.

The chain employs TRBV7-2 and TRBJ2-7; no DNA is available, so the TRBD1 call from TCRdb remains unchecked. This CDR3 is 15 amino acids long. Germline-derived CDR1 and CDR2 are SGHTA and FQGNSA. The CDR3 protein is CASSLGAFDYYEQYF.

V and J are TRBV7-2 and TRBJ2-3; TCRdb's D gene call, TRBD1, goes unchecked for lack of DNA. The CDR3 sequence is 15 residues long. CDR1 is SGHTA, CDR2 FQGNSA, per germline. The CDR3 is CASSLVGRGSDTQYF.

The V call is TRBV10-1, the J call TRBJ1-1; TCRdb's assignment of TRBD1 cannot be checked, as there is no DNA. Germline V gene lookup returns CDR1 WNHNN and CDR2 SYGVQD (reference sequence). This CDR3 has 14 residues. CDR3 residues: CASSEEGLNTEAFF.

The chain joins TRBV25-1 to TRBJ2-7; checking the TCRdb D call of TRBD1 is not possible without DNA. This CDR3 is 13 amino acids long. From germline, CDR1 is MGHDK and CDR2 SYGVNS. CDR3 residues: CASSVLTGTEQYF.

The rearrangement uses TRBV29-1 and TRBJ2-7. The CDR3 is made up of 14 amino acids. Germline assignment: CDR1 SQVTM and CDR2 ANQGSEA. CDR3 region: CSVELGPSSYEQYF.